This T cell receptor (beta chain) was profiled in a study of shared clonotypes between healthy human individuals. Sorted-subset replicate PCRs used 150 to 200 ng DNA, tens of thousands of T cell genomes. Assay: immunoSEQ multiplex PCR; the TCRdb copy retains only in-frame clones and omits some. This table has about 1,900,000 clones, approximately 94% appearing once. CDR1 SQVTM and CDR2 ANQGSEA come from the germline V gene. The CDR3 runs 13 residues. V lost 4 bases and J lost 1, with 11 bases in between. Study-wide findings and caveats: The four-donor shared clonotypes exceeded non-shared clonotypes in generation probability, with non-shared ones scoring lower. How much donors shared clonotypes was expected to be affected by sequencing depth.

Naive CD8 populations comprised CD45RO-negative cells positively selected for CCR7, excluding terminally differentiated effector memory CD45RA+ cells. Turning to this clone: Its antigen is unknown.

The receptor's source is a man between 18 and 29 years old in good health. The chain links TRBV29-1 to TRBJ2-7; D is ambiguous. The sequenced material came from naive CD8+ T cells sorted from blood. The DNA of the CDR3 is TGCAGCGTTGTCACGGCAGGATCCTACGAGCAGTACTTC. Protein sequence: CSVVTAGSYEQYF.